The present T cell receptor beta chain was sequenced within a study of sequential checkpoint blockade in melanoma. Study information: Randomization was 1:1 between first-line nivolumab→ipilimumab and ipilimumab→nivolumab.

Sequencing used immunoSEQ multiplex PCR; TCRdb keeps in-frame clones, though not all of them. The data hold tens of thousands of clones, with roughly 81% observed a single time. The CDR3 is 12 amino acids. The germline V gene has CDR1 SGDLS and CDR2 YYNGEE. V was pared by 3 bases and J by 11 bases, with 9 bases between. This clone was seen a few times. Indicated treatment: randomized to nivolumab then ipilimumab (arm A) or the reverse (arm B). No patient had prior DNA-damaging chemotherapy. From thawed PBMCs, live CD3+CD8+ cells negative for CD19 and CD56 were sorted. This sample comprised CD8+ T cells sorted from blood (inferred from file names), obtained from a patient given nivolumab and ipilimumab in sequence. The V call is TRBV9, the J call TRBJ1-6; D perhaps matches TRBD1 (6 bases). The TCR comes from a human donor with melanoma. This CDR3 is CASSAGDPPLHF. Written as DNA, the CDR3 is TGTGCCAGCAGCGCAGGGGATCCACCCCTCCACTTT.